One sample yielded the 26 T cell receptor beta chains listed below, sequenced in a study of tumor-infiltrating lymphocytes in primary liver carcinoma. Total RNA amounting to roughly 0.5 ug was the source from which TCR beta cDNA was made with a constant-region primer. What produced the TCR beta libraries was three nested multiplex PCR rounds using slightly modified ARM-PCR. The first two PCR rounds used TRBV1-TRBV30 forward primers with a C-beta reverse primer, 9 to 10 cycles each. A single record per CDR3 protein comes from TCRdb applying MiXCR to the multiplex PCR reads. There are 200,000 or so distinct CDR3 sequences in the sample; approximately 64% occur only once, and roughly 6.8% lies in the top ten. Both blood RNA, taken from unsorted whole blood, and germline DNA were extracted. Material: peripheral blood. The receptors were sampled from a woman aged 55-75 years with primary liver carcinoma and hepatitis B virus infection.

Concerning this clonotype: This may come from a read error, since a much larger clone is one base off. The chain is built from TRBV6-2 or TRBV6-3 and TRBJ2-7; 9 bases are a match to TRBD1. V gave up 6 bases and J gave up 5 bases; unmatched junction bases: 8. The CDR3 runs to 14 residues. CDR1 and CDR2 from the germline V gene are MNHEY and SVGEGT. The CDR3 DNA reads as TGTGCCAGCAGCATCCGGGACAGGGCCCACGAGCAGTACTTC. This encodes CASSIRDRAHEQYF.

This clonotype appeared a few times. Given a much more abundant clone one base away, this may be a read error. The CDR3 ends on some other residue instead of the conserved phenylalanine or tryptophan, so this is likely a read error. The rearrangement joins TRBV12-3 or TRBV12-4 to TRBJ2-2, with a tentative D call TRBD2 (6 bases). V gave up 6 bases and J gave up 9 bases, with 11 bases separating them. CDR3 size: 12 residues. CDR3 in amino acids: CASSPRGRELFS. The DNA for the CDR3 is TGTGCCAGCAGCCCCCGGGGGAGGGAGCTGTTTTCT.

Worth noting for this clonotype: The CDR3 carries no conserved terminal phenylalanine or tryptophan, so it likely arises from a read error. The limits of the CDR3 on the DNA are not certain, so only TCRdb's listed CDR3 is given. This chain joins TRBV6-6 and TRBJ2-5. Looked up from germline, CDR1 is MNHNY and CDR2 is SVGAGI (reference sequence). Termini included, the CDR3 measures 14 amino acids. CDR3 residues: CASSFISREETHYI.

Within the sample, this clonotype is medium-sized. Written as DNA, the CDR3 is TGTGCCAGCAGCCCTACTAGCGGGGGTTACGAGCAGTACTTC. Encoded protein: CASSPTSGGYEQYF. The chain couples TRBV11-2 to TRBJ2-7; TRBD2 matches at 11 bases. There are 14 residues in the CDR3. J lost 4 bases, V lost 5 bases, and 4 bases had no gene match. CDR1 SGHAT and CDR2 FQNNGV come from the germline V gene.

The sample holds one count of this clonotype. The junction differs from germline at one of its ends, possibly a read error. The V call is TRBV11-2, the J call TRBJ2-3, with D unresolved. Germline CDR1 and CDR2: SGHAT and FQNNGV. There are 14 residues in the CDR3. CDR3: CASSLWGSPDMQYF. The CDR3 DNA reads as TGTGCCAGTAGCTTATGGGGTAGCCCAGATATGCAATATTTT.

This clonotype was detected many times. The CDR3 DNA is TGTGCCAGCAGCCCTCGAACGACTAAGCAGTTCTTC. This translates into CASSPRTTKQFF. The genes are TRBV14 and TRBJ2-1, with D perhaps matching TRBD2 (5 bases). V was clipped by 4 bases and J by 11 bases, with 12 bases between them. The CDR3 consists of 12 residues. Germline V gene lookup returns CDR1 SGHDN and CDR2 FVKESK.

The rearrangement links TRBV20-1 to TRBJ2-2; D not certain. The germline V gene encodes CDR1 DFQATT and CDR2 SNEGSKA (reference sequence). Deletions cut 0 bases from V and 5 bases from J, with 7 bases between. This CDR3 is 13 amino acids long. The CDR3 DNA reads as TGCAGTGCTAGAGATCCAAGGACCGGGGAGCTGTTTTTT. Translation gives CSARDPRTGELFF.

Notes on this clonotype: A single base separates this from a much larger clone, so it may be a read error. This rearrangement joins TRBV6-5 to TRBJ1-1, with D perhaps matching TRBD1 (6 bases). With 6 bases removed from V and 4 bases from J, the gap between germline ends came to 12 bases. The CDR3 is made up of 13 amino acids. CDR1 is MNHEY, CDR2 SVGAGI, per germline. In DNA form, the CDR3 reads TGTGCCAGCAGCCGGGACATCAGCACTGAAGCTTTCTTT. Amino acid sequence: CASSRDISTEAFF.

Regarding this clonotype: A much larger clone differs by one base, so this may be a read error. The genes are TRBV6-5 and TRBJ1-1; D is unclear. Germline CDR1 is MNHEY and CDR2 is SVGAGI. The CDR3 is 13 residues long. The CDR3 DNA follows: TGTGTCAGCAGTGAATGGAGGAACACTGAAGCTTTCTTT. Protein product: CVSSEWRNTEAFF.

As to this clonotype: A junction boundary mismatches the germline segment, possibly from a read error. The chain is built from TRBV11-2 and TRBJ1-2, with D unresolved. This CDR3 has 12 amino acids. CDR1 is SGHAT and CDR2 is FQNNGV in the germline V gene. DNA for the CDR3: TGCGCCAGCAGCGTAGGCAGCGTGGGCTACACCTTC. Translated, it gives CASSVGSVGYTF.

As concerns this clonotype: Relative to the germline gene, one junction end is altered; a read error may explain this. The chain is built from TRBV11-2 and TRBJ1-1, with no clear D. The CDR3 has 14 amino acids. Germline CDR1 is SGHAT and CDR2 is FQNNGV. The CDR3 bases are TGTGCCAGCAGCCCACCCCTCTTGAACACCGAAGCTTTATTT. Encoded protein: CASSPPLLNTEALF.

This clonotype was seen ten or more times. The chain combines TRBV28 with TRBJ2-3; D is ambiguous. The CDR3 runs to 13 residues. V dropped 5 bases and J dropped 7 bases, with 13 bases sitting between them. Germline V gives CDR1 MDHEN, CDR2 SYDVKM. The CDR3 reads CASSPPLFHTQYF. The CDR3 DNA follows: TGTGCCAGCAGTCCCCCACTATTTCATACGCAGTATTTT. The full variable domain, rest sourced from reference TRBV28 and TRBJ2-3, is DVKVTQSSRYLVKRTGEKVFLECVQDMDHENMFWYRQDPGLGLRLIYFSYDVKMKEKGDIPEGYSVSREKKERFSLILESASTNQTSMYLCASSPPLFHTQYFGPGTRLTVL.

Details on this clonotype: The conserved phenylalanine or tryptophan is not found at the CDR3 terminus, so this likely reflects a read error. The chain joins TRBV9 to TRBJ2-7; a possible D gene is TRBD1 (6 bases). With 3 bases removed from V and 6 bases from J, the gap between germline ends came to 19 bases. The CDR3 runs 15 residues. Germline CDR1 and CDR2: SGDLS and YYNGEE. CDR3 amino acids: CASSASDRGGAEQYS. The CDR3, as DNA: TGTGCCAGCAGCGCATCGGACAGAGGGGGAGCCGAGCAGTACTCC.

On this clonotype: Mismatch with germline at one junction end may stem from a read error. CDR3 DNA sequence: TGTGTCAGCAGGCCCCGACATAACCAAGAGACCCAGTACTTC. It yields the protein CVSRPRHNQETQYF. V usage is TRBV6-1 and J usage is TRBJ2-5; D call uncertain. CDR1 MNHNS and CDR2 SASEGT come from the germline V gene. CDR3 length equals 14 residues.

A word on this clonotype: A read error may account for a junction end that differs from germline. The V call is TRBV29-1, the J call TRBJ2-3; 12 nucleotides match TRBD2. The CDR3 has 15 amino acids. Germline-derived CDR1 and CDR2 are SQVTM and ANQGSEA. This CDR3 is CNAKLAGGPTDTQYF. CDR3 sequence (DNA): TGCAACGCCAAACTAGCGGGAGGACCCACAGATACGCAATATTTT.

On this clonotype: The CDR3 carries no conserved terminal phenylalanine or tryptophan, so it likely arises from a read error. This chain uses TRBV7-9 with TRBJ2-1; 10 nucleotides align to TRBD2. This CDR3 comprises 15 residues. From germline, CDR1 is SEHNR and CDR2 FQNEAQ (reference sequence). V shed 6 bases, J shed 4 bases, and the junction held 6 bases outside the gene matches. The DNA for the CDR3 is TGTGCCAGCAGGCAGACTAGCGGGTCTTACAATGAGCAGTTCATC. Amino acids: CASRQTSGSYNEQFI.

As for this clonotype: The junction departs from the called germline gene at one end, perhaps through a read error. The chain employs TRBV29-1 and TRBJ1-2, with 8 bases identical to TRBD1. CDR3 size: 14 residues. Germline V gene lookup returns CDR1 SQVTM and CDR2 ANQGSEA. CDR3 region: CSVGARTGSYGYIF. CDR3 bases: TGCAGCGTTGGGGCCAGGACAGGGTCCTATGGCTACATCTTC. Combining the CDR3 with reference TRBV29-1 and TRBJ1-2 gives the whole variable domain SAVISQKPSRDICQRGTSLTIQCQVDSQVTMMFWYRQQPGQSLTLIATANQGSEATYESGFVIDKFPISRPNLTFSTLTVSNMSPEDSSIYLCSVGARTGSYGYIFGSGTRLTVV.

This clonotype was counted a few times. Without the conserved terminal phenylalanine or tryptophan, this CDR3 likely stems from a read error. V and J are TRBV5-5 and TRBJ2-5; D is ambiguous. This CDR3 has 12 residues. The germline CDR1 and CDR2 sequences are SGHKS and YYEKEE (reference sequence). The V gene lost 2 bases and the J gene lost 5 bases, with 7 bases spanning the gap. CDR3 nucleotides: TGTGCCAGCAGCTTAATCCGGGAGACCCAGTACTCC. It yields the protein CASSLIRETQYS.

Concerning this clonotype: One end of the junction varies from germline; a read error may be responsible. The CDR3 nucleotides read TGCAGCGCGTTCGGGGACAGCATGAGCACTGAAACTTTCTTT. Its translation is CSAFGDSMSTETFF. This rearrangement joins TRBV29-1 to TRBJ1-1, with 7 bases fitting TRBD1. The germline gives CDR1 SQVTM, CDR2 ANQGSEA. This CDR3 contains 14 residues.

Turning to this clonotype: A much larger clone differs by one base, so this may be a read error. The chain couples TRBV12-1 to TRBJ1-1; TRBD1 reflects the table's D call only, with no check against the DNA. TRBV12-1 is a documented pseudogene. This CDR3 has 11 residues. DNA of the CDR3: TGTGCCAGCGGACACGGGAGTGAAGCTTTCTTT. Its translation is CASGHGSEAFF.

This clonotype was recorded many times. V and J are TRBV6-6 and TRBJ2-3; a possible D gene is TRBD2 (5 bases). Per the germline V gene, CDR1 is MNHNY and CDR2 is SVGAGI (reference sequence). CDR3 length equals 15 residues. With 5 bases removed from V and 0 bases from J, the gap between germline ends came to 12 bases. CDR3 in DNA: TGTGCCAGCAGTAAAAAAGCGGTGAGCACAGATACGCAGTATTTT. It is translated as CASSKKAVSTDTQYF.

Comment on this clonotype: A junction boundary mismatches the germline segment, possibly from a read error. This chain uses TRBV6-6 with TRBJ2-7, with D perhaps matching TRBD2 (6 bases). The CDR3 contains 14 residues. CDR1 and CDR2 (germline): MNHNY, SVGAGI (reference sequence). The CDR3 DNA sequence: TGTGCCGGCAGTTACTTTAGCGGCACCTACGAGCAGTACTTC. Translation: CAGSYFSGTYEQYF.

Here the CDR3 DNA reads TGTGCCAGCAGCTTAGGGGCTCGTGTAAACATTCAGTACTTC. This encodes CASSLGARVNIQYF. The V call is TRBV11-2, the J call TRBJ2-4, with unresolved D. The CDR3 runs to 14 residues. Between the trimmed V and J ends, which lost 1 base and 6 bases, there was a span of 10 bases. Germline CDR1 is SGHAT and CDR2 is FQNNGV. Full variable domain (missing parts from reference TRBV11-2 and TRBJ2-4): EAGVAQSPRYKIIEKRQSVAFWCNPISGHATLYWYQQILGQGPKLLIQFQNNGVVDDSQLPKDRFSAERLKGVDSTLKIQPAKLEDSAVYLCASSLGARVNIQYFGAGTRLSVL.

The chain has TRBV11-2 and TRBJ2-5; D is perhaps TRBD2 (5 bases). Germline CDR1 and CDR2: SGHAT and FQNNGV. The V end lost 4 bases, the J end lost 4 bases, and 19 bases lay between the germline ends. The CDR3 runs 16 residues. CDR3 DNA sequence: TGTGCCAGCAGCTATTCGCGTGGTAGCGTGAGAGAGACCCAGTACTTC. Translated: CASSYSRGSVRETQYF.

On this clonotype itself: An end of the junction differs from the germline gene, which may be a read error. The chain recombines TRBV6-1 with TRBJ2-5, with D tentatively TRBD1 or TRBD2 (6 bases each). Germline V gene sequence: CDR1 MNHNS, CDR2 SASEGT. This CDR3 has 13 residues. The CDR3 loop reads CAGSLRGEETQYF. The CDR3 nucleotides are TGTGCCGGCAGTTTGAGGGGGGAAGAGACCCAGTACTTC.

Remarks on this clonotype: One end of the junction varies from germline; a read error may be responsible. The chain recombines TRBV12-3 or TRBV12-4 with TRBJ1-2, with a tentative D call TRBD1 (6 bases). This CDR3 region has 16 residues. The CDR3 bases are TGTGTCAGCAGCCCTCTTTCGGGGGGGCAGGGGTCCGGCTACAACTTC. It translates to CVSSPLSGGQGSGYNF.